Listed here are 24 T cell receptor beta chains from one sample, sequenced in a study of T cells in tuberculosis. Only in-frame clones appear in the TCRdb table, and some are missing; sequencing was by immunoSEQ multiplex PCR. The sample lists about 40,000 clones, roughly 95% occurring once. Noted time point: new active TB diagnosis, blood taken before or within 7 days of starting treatment. Material: PBMCs, obtained at tuberculosis diagnosis. Source of these receptors: an adult with tuberculosis.

The chain combines TRBV6-6 with TRBJ2-5; 13 bases are a match to TRBD2. V was pared by 4 bases and J by 2 bases, with 1 base of the junction left unmatched. Germline values: CDR1 MNHNY, CDR2 SVGAGI (reference sequence). This CDR3 contains 15 residues. The CDR3 sequence: CASSLTSGGQETQYF. The CDR3 bases are TGTGCCAGCAGTTTGACTAGCGGGGGGCAAGAGACCCAGTACTTC.

The chain couples TRBV9 to TRBJ2-5; 13 nucleotides align to TRBD2. Germline V CDR1 and CDR2: SGDLS, YYNGEE. After removal of 7 bases from V and 7 bases from J, the junction contained 7 bases not matched to a gene. This CDR3 is 14 amino acids long. CDR3 sequence reads: CASGTSGVKGTQYF. The CDR3 nucleotides are TGTGCCAGCGGGACTAGCGGGGTCAAAGGGACCCAGTACTTC.

This rearrangement joins TRBV5-6 to TRBJ1-1; 7 bases fit TRBD1. V was pared by 1 base and J by 10 bases, with 7 bases of the junction left unmatched. The CDR3 contains 13 residues. CDR1 is SGHDT, CDR2 YYEEEE, per germline. The CDR3 sequence is CASSLIQQGSAFF. The CDR3 DNA is TGTGCCAGCAGCTTGATCCAACAGGGGTCAGCTTTCTTT.

The chain uses TRBV19 and TRBJ2-7; TRBD1 agrees at 12 bases. V gave up 5 bases and J gave up 3 bases; unmatched junction bases: 5. This CDR3 contains 15 residues. Germline V CDR1 and CDR2: LNHDA, SQIVND (reference sequence). CDR3 in amino acids: CASSGTGGSHYEQYF. CDR3 DNA sequence: TGTGCCAGTAGTGGGACAGGGGGCTCCCACTACGAGCAGTACTTC.

The rearrangement joins TRBV6-4 to TRBJ1-5; 9 bases are shared with TRBD1. Germline loops: CDR1 MRHNA, CDR2 SNTAGT. This CDR3 has 15 residues. The junction had 6 bases not matched to a gene; V was cut back by 5 bases and J by 4 bases. The DNA for the CDR3 is TGTGCCAGCAGTCCGGGACAGGGAATAAATCAGCCCCAGCATTTT. Residues: CASSPGQGINQPQHF.

The chain links TRBV5-6 to TRBJ1-2; tentatively, D is TRBD1 (5 bases). Trimming shortened V by 6 bases and J by 4 bases, and 22 bases separated the two germline ends. Looked up from germline, CDR1 is SGHDT and CDR2 is YYEEEE. The CDR3 covers 16 residues. The CDR3 region is CASTPAPWGEGYGYTF. CDR3 in DNA: TGTGCCAGCACCCCCGCTCCGTGGGGGGAGGGCTATGGCTACACCTTC.

V and J are TRBV6-5 and TRBJ1-1; TRBD1 aligns across 7 bases. The germline CDR1 and CDR2 sequences are MNHEY and SVGAGI. There are 14 residues in the CDR3. J gave up 5 bases and V 4 bases, and 7 bases lay outside the gene matches. Here the CDR3 reads CASSLGTGVTEAFF. The CDR3 nucleotides are TGTGCCAGCAGTTTAGGCACAGGGGTAACTGAAGCTTTCTTT.

The CDR3 region has the DNA TGCGCCAGCAGCTTACAGGGGGGACCCCTCCACTTT. The encoded protein is CASSLQGGPLHF. This chain connects TRBV5-1 to TRBJ1-6; 8 positions match TRBD1. Germline assignment: CDR1 SGHRS and CDR2 YFSETQ. The CDR3 covers 12 residues. Unmatched junction bases numbered 1, after V lost 2 bases and J lost 12 bases.

The V call is TRBV5-1, the J call TRBJ1-1, with D possibly being TRBD1 (6 bases). Trimming took 4 bases from V and 1 from J, leaving 14 bases between them. Germline V gene data show CDR1 as SGHRS and CDR2 as YFSETQ. CDR3 size: 15 residues. The CDR3 region is CASSPRAGENTEAFF. Written as DNA, the CDR3 is TGCGCCAGCAGCCCAAGGGCAGGGGAGAACACTGAAGCTTTCTTT.

The rearrangement joins TRBV2 to TRBJ1-5; 9 nucleotides agree with TRBD1. There are 16 residues in the CDR3. Germline CDR1 reads SNHLY; CDR2 reads FYNNEI. Trimming removed 5 bases from V and 5 bases from J; junction bases left unmatched: 10. The CDR3 loop reads CASSPEQGALDQPQHF. The CDR3 DNA follows: TGTGCCAGCAGTCCTGAACAGGGGGCGTTAGATCAGCCCCAGCATTTT.

The V and J genes are TRBV2 and TRBJ1-3, with 7 bases identical to TRBD1. CDR1 and CDR2 from the germline V gene are SNHLY and FYNNEI. Trimming at V came to 4 bases and at J to 0 bases, leaving 3 bases not matched to a gene. This CDR3 contains 15 residues. The CDR3 DNA is TGTGCCAGCAGTGGACAGGGTAGCTCTGGAAACACCATATATTTT. Its translation is CASSGQGSSGNTIYF.

The J gene is TRBJ1-2, the V gene TRBV27, with 7 bases fitting TRBD1. Germline V gives CDR1 MNHEY, CDR2 SMNVEV (reference sequence). V was pared by 5 bases and J by 4 bases, with 7 bases of the junction left unmatched. The CDR3 runs to 14 residues. The CDR3 coding sequence is TGTGCCAGCAGTACTCAGACAGGGAGCTATGGCTACACCTTC. Its protein is CASSTQTGSYGYTF.

The chain is built from TRBV2 and TRBJ2-3; D is possibly TRBD2 (7 bases). V lost 10 bases to trimming and J lost 1 base, with 15 bases between them. The germline V gene encodes CDR1 SNHLY and CDR2 FYNNEI. The CDR3 runs 14 residues. CDR3 region: CAIKGGAGTDTQYF. The CDR3 DNA reads as TGTGCCATCAAAGGGGGGGCAGGCACAGATACGCAGTATTTT.

The V call is TRBV5-1, the J call TRBJ1-2; D ambiguous. The CDR3 runs to 14 residues. V shed 5 bases and J shed 5 bases, with 16 bases lying between them. The germline V gene has CDR1 SGHRS and CDR2 YFSETQ. This chain's CDR3 is CASSTSGMEYGYTF. The DNA for the CDR3 is TGCGCCAGCAGTACCTCCGGGATGGAGTATGGCTACACCTTC.

J is TRBJ1-2 and V is TRBV27; D is possibly TRBD1 (5 bases). Trimming pared 3 bases from V and 0 bases from J, leaving 14 bases between. The CDR3 consists of 16 residues. CDR1 and CDR2 from the germline V gene are MNHEY and SMNVEV (reference sequence). In nucleotides, the CDR3 is TGTGCCAGCAGTTTTGGACGGACATCGACTAACTATGGCTACACCTTC. It is translated as CASSFGRTSTNYGYTF.

The J gene is TRBJ1-5, the V gene TRBV11-2; maybe TRBD1 (6 bases). The CDR3 spans 14 residues. Looked up from germline, CDR1 is SGHAT and CDR2 is FQNNGV. V was shortened by 5 bases and J by 3 bases, with 11 bases between the two germline ends. CDR3 amino acids: CASSPDRYNQPQHF. Here the CDR3 DNA reads TGTGCCAGCAGCCCTGACAGGTACAATCAGCCCCAGCATTTT.

The V and J genes are TRBV6-1 and TRBJ1-2; D may be TRBD1 (6 bases). V was trimmed by 6 bases and J by 4 bases, leaving 12 bases between them. The CDR3 totals 13 residues. The germline CDR1 and CDR2 sequences are MNHNS and SASEGT. CDR3 coding DNA: TGTGCCAGCAGGACCGGGACACTCTATGGCTACACCTTC. The encoded protein is CASRTGTLYGYTF.

The CDR3 spells CASSFQATGELFF. CDR3 bases: TGTGCCAGCAGCTTCCAAGCAACCGGGGAGCTGTTTTTT. The chain has TRBV5-4 and TRBJ2-2; D uncertain. The germline V gene has CDR1 SGHNT and CDR2 YYREEE (reference sequence). The CDR3 contains 13 residues. Trimming removed 2 bases at V and 5 bases at J, with 7 bases between. Full variable domain (outside the CDR3, taken from reference TRBV5-4 and TRBJ2-2): ETGVTQSPTHLIKTRGQQVTLRCSSQSGHNTVSWYQQALGQGPQFIFQYYREEENGRGNFPPRFSGLQFPNYSSELNVNALELDDSALYLCASSFQATGELFFGEGSRLTVL.

The chain combines TRBV6-6 with TRBJ2-6; D is perhaps TRBD1 (6 bases). Germline assignment: CDR1 MNHNY and CDR2 SVGAGI (reference sequence). Trimming stripped 6 bases from V and 4 bases from J, with 16 bases between. The length of the CDR3 is 16 residues. CDR3: CASRGRGTPGANVLTF. The CDR3 DNA reads TGTGCCAGCAGGGGCAGGGGTACCCCAGGGGCCAACGTCCTGACTTTC.

The rearrangement uses TRBV18 and TRBJ1-5; 10 nucleotides line up with TRBD1. Germline CDR1 reads KGHSH; CDR2 reads LQKENI. The V and J ends lost 4 bases and 5 bases, in that order; junction bases with no gene match: 2. The CDR3 has 14 amino acids. The CDR3 DNA is TGTGCCAGCTCACTTGGGACAGGGGATCAGCCCCAGCATTTT. It specifies CASSLGTGDQPQHF.

This sequence joins TRBV5-5 and TRBJ2-5, with 10 bases matching TRBD1. The CDR3 consists of 17 residues. The germline CDR1 and CDR2 sequences are SGHKS and YYEKEE (reference sequence). V lost 4 bases, J lost 1 base, and 10 bases stayed unmatched. DNA for the CDR3: TGTGCCAGCAGCCTAAAGAAGGACAGGGGGGGCCAAGAGACCCAGTACTTC. This codes for CASSLKKDRGGQETQYF.

The rearrangement links TRBV7-2 to TRBJ2-7; 11 nucleotides align to TRBD2. J was trimmed by 4 bases and V by 6 bases; bases with no gene match: 5. Per the germline V gene, CDR1 is SGHTA and CDR2 is FQGNSA. This CDR3 contains 14 residues. CDR3 loop: CASRIAGGFYEQYF. DNA of the CDR3: TGTGCCAGCAGGATAGCGGGGGGGTTTTACGAGCAGTACTTC.

The chain has TRBV29-1 and TRBJ1-5; 7 positions agree with TRBD1. With 6 bases clipped from V and 1 base from J, the junction kept 12 bases outside the gene matches. Germline V gives CDR1 SQVTM, CDR2 ANQGSEA. The CDR3 is made up of 16 amino acids. Here the CDR3 DNA reads TGCAGCGTCCGTGAAGATGGGACAGCCAGCAATCAGCCCCAGCATTTT. The encoded protein is CSVREDGTASNQPQHF.

V and J are TRBV28 and TRBJ1-6, with D possibly matching TRBD1 (5 bases). The CDR3 spans 15 residues. Germline CDR1 MDHEN, CDR2 SYDVKM. Trimming stripped 5 bases from V and 7 bases from J, with 15 bases between. DNA for the CDR3: TGTGCCAGCAGTCCGCCGGATCGGGGGAATTCACCCCTCCACTTT. Residues: CASSPPDRGNSPLHF.